This T cell receptor beta chain came from a study of shared T cell receptors in the human thymus. Germline CDR1 is SGHVS and CDR2 is FNYEAQ. The CDR3 totals 12 residues. With 1 base removed from V and 8 bases from J, the gap between germline ends came to 8 bases. Repertoires were generated with immunoSEQ multiplex PCR, while TCRdb's copy carries only in-frame clones and drops some. The repertoire consists of 700,000 or so clones, with approximately 85% occurring once and the leading ten covering more than 0.01%. These data are also associated with another study on human thymus T cells. From that study: Each of the donors was a healthy Finnish infant who was undergoing open corrective cardiac surgery for congenital heart defects. Resected material from corrective heart surgery provided the thymus tissue analysed. Among thymic and blood repertoires, usage of V and J genes appeared biased. The related literature has documented a marked overlap of thymic repertoires among unrelated individuals.

This clonotype originated in a girl less than two years old with a congenital heart defect. The sample taken for sequencing was thymocytes. The chain is built from TRBV7-6 and TRBJ1-2; the D gene is possibly TRBD1 (5 bases). The CDR3 here is CASSLVGEGYTF. In DNA, the CDR3 is TGTGCCAGCAGCTTAGTAGGGGAAGGCTACACCTTC.